This T cell receptor beta chain was profiled in a study of control samples from healthy donors and cancer patients. Assay used: immunoSEQ multiplex PCR; TCRdb lists only in-frame clones, some missing. The table has some 130,000 clones, about 90% seen once; the top ten hold approximately 2.2%. This sequence originates from a woman in her forties or fifties in good health. Material for sequencing was blood.

CDR3 region: CASSLDQSSGNTIYF. The CDR3 DNA sequence: TGTGCCAGCAGCTTAGATCAGAGCTCTGGAAACACCATATATTTT. J is TRBJ1-3 and V is TRBV11-2; D remains unclear. The germline CDR1 and CDR2 sequences are SGHAT and FQNNGV. V was pared by 0 bases and J by 0 bases, with 6 bases between. CDR3 length: 15 amino acids.